This TCR beta chain was observed in a study of T-cell memory formation after mild COVID-19. The wider study: Largely, the TCR clusters proved donor specific. Whole-study findings and limits: Pre-infection memory carried some responding clones, suggesting that cross-reactive memory joined.

On this clonotype: Its antigen is as yet unknown.

TCRdb used MiXCR to reprocess the 5' RACE reads, holding one entry per CDR3 protein. The sample holds approximately 180,000 distinct CDR3 sequences, approximately 16% seen once. V was shortened by 0 bases and J by 4 bases, with 13 bases between the two germline ends. This CDR3 comprises 17 residues. CDR1 and CDR2 from the germline V gene are LGHDT and YNNKEL (reference sequence). The TCR originated in an adult woman who had mild COVID-19 (a few samples of this study predate the infection). Cell type and time point are not known. The chain links TRBV3-1 to TRBJ1-6; D uncertain. The sample was PBMCs or a T cell subset sorted from them (not recorded which). The CDR3 DNA sequence: TGTGCCAGCAGCCAAGATGGGCAGACGGTTTATAATTCACCCCTCCACTTT. Translating gives CASSQDGQTVYNSPLHF.